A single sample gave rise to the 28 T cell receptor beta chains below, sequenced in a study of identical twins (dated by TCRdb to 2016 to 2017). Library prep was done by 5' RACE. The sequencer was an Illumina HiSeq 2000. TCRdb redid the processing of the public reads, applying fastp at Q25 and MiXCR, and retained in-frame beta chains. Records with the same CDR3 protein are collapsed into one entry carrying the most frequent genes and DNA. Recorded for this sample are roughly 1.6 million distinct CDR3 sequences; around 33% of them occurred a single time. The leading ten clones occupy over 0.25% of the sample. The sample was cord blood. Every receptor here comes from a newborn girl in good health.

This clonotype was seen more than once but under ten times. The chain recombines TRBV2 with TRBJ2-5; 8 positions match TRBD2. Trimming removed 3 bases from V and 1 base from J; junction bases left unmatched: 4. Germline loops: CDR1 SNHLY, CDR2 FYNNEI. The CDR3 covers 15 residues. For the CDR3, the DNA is TGTGCCAGCAGTGATAGTGGACTAGCCCAAGAGACCCAGTACTTC. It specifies CASSDSGLAQETQYF. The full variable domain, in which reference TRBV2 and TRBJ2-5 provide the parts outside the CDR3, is EPEVTQTPSHQVTQMGQEVILRCVPISNHLYFYWYRQILGQKVEFLVSFYNNEISEKSEIFDDQFSVERPDGSNFTLKIRSTKLEDSAMYFCASSDSGLAQETQYFGPGTRLLVL.

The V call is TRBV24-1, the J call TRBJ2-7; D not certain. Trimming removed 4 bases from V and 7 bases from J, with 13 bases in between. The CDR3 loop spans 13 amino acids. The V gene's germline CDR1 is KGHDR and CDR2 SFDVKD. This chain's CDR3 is CATSESLRNEQYF. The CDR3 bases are TGTGCCACCAGTGAGAGCCTCAGGAATGAGCAGTACTTC.

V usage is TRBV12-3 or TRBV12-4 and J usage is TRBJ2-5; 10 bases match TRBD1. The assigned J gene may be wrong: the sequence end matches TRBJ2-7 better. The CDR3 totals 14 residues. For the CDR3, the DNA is TGTGCCAGCAGTCCCCCCGGGACAGGGGTCGAGCAGTACTTC. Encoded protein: CASSPPGTGVEQYF.

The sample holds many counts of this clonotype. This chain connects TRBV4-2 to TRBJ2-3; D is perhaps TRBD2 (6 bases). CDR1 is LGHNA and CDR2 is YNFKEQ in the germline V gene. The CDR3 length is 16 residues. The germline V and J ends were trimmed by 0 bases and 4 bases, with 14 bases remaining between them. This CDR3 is CASSQDKLAWSDTQYF. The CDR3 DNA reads TGTGCCAGCAGCCAAGATAAACTAGCTTGGTCAGATACGCAGTATTTT.

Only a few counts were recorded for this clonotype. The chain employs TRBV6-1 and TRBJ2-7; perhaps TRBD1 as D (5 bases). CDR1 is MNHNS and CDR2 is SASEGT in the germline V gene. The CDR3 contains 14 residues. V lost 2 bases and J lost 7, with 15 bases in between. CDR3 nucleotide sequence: TGTGCCAGCAGTGAATTAAGGGGTACTACGGAGCAGTACTTC. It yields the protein CASSELRGTTEQYF.

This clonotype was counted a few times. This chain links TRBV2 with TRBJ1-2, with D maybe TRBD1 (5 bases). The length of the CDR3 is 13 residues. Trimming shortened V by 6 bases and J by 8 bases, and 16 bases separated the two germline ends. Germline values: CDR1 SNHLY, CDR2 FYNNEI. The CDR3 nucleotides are TGTGCCAGCAGAGACGGGACTGCCCTAGGCTACACCTTC. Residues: CASRDGTALGYTF.

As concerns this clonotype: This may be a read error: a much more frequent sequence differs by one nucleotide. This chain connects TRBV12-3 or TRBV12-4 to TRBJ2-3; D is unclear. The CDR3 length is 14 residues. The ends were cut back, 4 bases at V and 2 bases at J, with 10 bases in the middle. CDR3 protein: CASSSRPTTDTQYF. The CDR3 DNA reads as TGTGCCAGCAGTTCCAGACCGACCACAGATACGCAGTATTTT.

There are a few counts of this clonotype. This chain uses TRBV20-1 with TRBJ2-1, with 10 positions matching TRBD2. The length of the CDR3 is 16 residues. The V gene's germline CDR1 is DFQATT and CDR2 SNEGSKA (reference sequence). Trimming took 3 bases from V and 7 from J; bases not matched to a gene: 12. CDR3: CSASSLGLANWNEQFF. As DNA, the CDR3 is TGCAGTGCTAGCTCCCTGGGACTAGCGAACTGGAATGAGCAGTTCTTC.

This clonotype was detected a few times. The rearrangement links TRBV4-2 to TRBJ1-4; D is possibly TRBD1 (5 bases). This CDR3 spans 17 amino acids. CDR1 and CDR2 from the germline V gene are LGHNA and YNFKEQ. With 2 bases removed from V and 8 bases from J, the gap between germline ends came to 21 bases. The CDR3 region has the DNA TGTGCCAGCAGCCAAAAGGGTGAGGGGAGTGTCTACGAAAAACTGTTTTTT. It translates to CASSQKGEGSVYEKLFF.

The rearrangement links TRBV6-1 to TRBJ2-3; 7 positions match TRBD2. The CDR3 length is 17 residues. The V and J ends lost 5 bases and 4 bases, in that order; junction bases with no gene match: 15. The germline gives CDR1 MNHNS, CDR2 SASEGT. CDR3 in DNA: TGTGCCAGCAGTCCCCGCCGGGGGGTTGGGGGTGCAGATACGCAGTATTTT. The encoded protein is CASSPRRGVGGADTQYF.

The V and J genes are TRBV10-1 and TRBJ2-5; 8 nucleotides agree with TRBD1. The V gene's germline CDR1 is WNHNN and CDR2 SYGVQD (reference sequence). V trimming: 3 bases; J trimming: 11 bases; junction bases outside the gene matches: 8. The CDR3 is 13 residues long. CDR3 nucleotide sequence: TGCGCCAGCAGTGAAGGACAGGGATGGGAGCAGTACTTC. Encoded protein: CASSEGQGWEQYF.

The CDR3 spells CATSEWGGNEQFF. Written as DNA, the CDR3 is TGTGCCACCAGTGAATGGGGGGGCAATGAGCAGTTCTTC. The V and J genes are TRBV24-1 and TRBJ2-1; 7 nucleotides agree with TRBD2. This CDR3 is built from 13 residues. V lost 4 bases to trimming and J lost 6 bases; unmatched junction nucleotides: 2. Germline V lookup: CDR1 KGHDR, CDR2 SFDVKD.

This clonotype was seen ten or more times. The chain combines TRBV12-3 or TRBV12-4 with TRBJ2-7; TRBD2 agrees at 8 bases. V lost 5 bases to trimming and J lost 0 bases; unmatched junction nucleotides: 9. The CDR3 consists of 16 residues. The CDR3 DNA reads TGTGCCAGCAGTCAGTCTTCTAGCGGGCGCTCCTACGAGCAGTACTTC. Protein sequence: CASSQSSSGRSYEQYF.

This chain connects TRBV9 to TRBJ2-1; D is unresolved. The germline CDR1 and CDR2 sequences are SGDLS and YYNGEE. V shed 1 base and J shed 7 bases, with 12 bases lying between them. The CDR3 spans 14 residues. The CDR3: CASSVTGPANEQFF. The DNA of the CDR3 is TGTGCCAGCAGCGTAACGGGCCCCGCGAATGAGCAGTTCTTC.

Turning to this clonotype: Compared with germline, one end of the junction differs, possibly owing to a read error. CDR3 region: CASEEASNHPQHF. CDR3 sequence (DNA): TGTGCCAGCGAAGAGGCGAGCAATCACCCCCAGCATTTT. J is TRBJ1-5 and V is TRBV28, with D unclear. CDR3 length: 13 amino acids. The germline gives CDR1 MDHEN, CDR2 SYDVKM.

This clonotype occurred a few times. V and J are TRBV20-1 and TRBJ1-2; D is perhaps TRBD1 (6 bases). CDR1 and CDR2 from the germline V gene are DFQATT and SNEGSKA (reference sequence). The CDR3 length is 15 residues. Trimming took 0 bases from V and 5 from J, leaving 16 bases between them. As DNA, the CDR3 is TGCAGTGCTAGAGATATGCGGGGGGCGCATTATGGCTACACCTTC. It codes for CSARDMRGAHYGYTF.

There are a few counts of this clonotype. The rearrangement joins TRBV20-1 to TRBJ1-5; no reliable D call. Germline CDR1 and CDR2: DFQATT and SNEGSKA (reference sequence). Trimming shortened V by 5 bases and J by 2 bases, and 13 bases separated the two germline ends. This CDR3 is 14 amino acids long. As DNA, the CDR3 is TGCAGTGCTGTTGAAAACAGCGGCAATCAGCCCCAGCATTTT. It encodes CSAVENSGNQPQHF.

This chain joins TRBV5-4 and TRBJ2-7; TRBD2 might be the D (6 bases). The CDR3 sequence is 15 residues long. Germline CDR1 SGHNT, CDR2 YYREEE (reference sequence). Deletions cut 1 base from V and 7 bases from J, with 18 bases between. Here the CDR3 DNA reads TGTGCCAGCAGCTTGTCCCCTGACTCCGGGGGTGAGCAGTACTTC. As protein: CASSLSPDSGGEQYF.

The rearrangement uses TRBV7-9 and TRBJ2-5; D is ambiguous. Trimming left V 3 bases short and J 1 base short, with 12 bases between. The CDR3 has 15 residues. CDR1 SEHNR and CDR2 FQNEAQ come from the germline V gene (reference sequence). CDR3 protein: CASSFQGPGQETQYF. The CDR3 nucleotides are TGTGCCAGCAGCTTCCAAGGGCCGGGCCAAGAGACCCAGTACTTC.

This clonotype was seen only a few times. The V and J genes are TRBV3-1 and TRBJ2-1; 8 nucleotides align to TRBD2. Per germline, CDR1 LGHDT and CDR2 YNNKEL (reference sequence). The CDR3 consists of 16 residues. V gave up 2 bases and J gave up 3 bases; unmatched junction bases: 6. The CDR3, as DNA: TGTGCCAGCAGCCAATCTCAGCTAGCGGGCTACAATGAGCAGTTCTTC. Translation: CASSQSQLAGYNEQFF.

CDR3 bases: TGCAGTGCCGAGACTAGCGGGGGGCTCCACAATGAGCAGTTCTTC. Translation: CSAETSGGLHNEQFF. The chain links TRBV20-1 to TRBJ2-1; 13 nucleotides align to TRBD2. The CDR3 spans 15 residues. CDR1 is DFQATT, CDR2 SNEGSKA, per germline (reference sequence). Trimming cost V 6 bases and J 5 bases; bases outside gene matches: 7.

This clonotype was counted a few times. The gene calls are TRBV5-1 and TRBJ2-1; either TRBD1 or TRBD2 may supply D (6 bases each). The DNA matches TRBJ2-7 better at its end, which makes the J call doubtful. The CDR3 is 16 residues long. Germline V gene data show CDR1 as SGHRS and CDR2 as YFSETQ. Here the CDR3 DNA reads TGCGCCAGCAGCCCATCCAAGGGGGGCTCCTACAATGAGCAGTACTTC. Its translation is CASSPSKGGSYNEQYF.

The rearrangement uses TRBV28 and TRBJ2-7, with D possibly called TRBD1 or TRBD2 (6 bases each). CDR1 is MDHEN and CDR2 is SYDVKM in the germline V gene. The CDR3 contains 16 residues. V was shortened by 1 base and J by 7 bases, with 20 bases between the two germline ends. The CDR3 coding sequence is TGTGCCAGCAGTTTATATTTCCGGGGGCGGCACAATGAGCAGTACTTC. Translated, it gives CASSLYFRGRHNEQYF.

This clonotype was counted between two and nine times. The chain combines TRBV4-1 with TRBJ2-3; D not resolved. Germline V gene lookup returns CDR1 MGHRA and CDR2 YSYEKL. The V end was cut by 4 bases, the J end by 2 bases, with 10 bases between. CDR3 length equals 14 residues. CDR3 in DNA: TGCGCCAGCAGCCTCTTCACCCACACAGATACGCAGTATTTT. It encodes CASSLFTHTDTQYF.

This CDR3 reads CASSQPVLAGGHNEQFF. Here the CDR3 DNA reads TGTGCCAGCAGCCAACCCGTACTAGCGGGGGGACACAATGAGCAGTTCTTC. The chain combines TRBV11-2 with TRBJ2-1, with 12 bases matching TRBD2. The CDR3 has 17 amino acids. Unmatched junction bases numbered 10, after V lost 5 bases and J lost 5 bases. Germline V gene sequence: CDR1 SGHAT, CDR2 FQNNGV.

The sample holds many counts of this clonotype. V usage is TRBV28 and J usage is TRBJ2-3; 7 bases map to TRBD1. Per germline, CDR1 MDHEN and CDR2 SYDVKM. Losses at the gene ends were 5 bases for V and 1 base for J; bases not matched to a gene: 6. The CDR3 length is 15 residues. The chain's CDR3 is CASSHRQGGTDTQYF. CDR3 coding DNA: TGTGCCAGCAGTCACAGACAGGGTGGCACAGATACGCAGTATTTT.

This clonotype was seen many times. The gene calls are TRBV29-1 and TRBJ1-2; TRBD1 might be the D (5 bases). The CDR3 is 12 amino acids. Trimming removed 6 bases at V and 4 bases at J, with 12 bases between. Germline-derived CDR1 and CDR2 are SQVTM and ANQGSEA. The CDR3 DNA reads TGCAGCGTGACAGACAGCATCTATGGCTACACCTTC. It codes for CSVTDSIYGYTF.

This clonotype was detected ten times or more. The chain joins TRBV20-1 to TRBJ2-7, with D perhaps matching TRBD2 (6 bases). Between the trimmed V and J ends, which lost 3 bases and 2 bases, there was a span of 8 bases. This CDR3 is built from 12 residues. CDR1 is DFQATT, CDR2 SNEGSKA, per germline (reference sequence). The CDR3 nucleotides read TGCAGTGCTAGCGGGAGCACCTACGAGCAGTACTTC. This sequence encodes CSASGSTYEQYF.